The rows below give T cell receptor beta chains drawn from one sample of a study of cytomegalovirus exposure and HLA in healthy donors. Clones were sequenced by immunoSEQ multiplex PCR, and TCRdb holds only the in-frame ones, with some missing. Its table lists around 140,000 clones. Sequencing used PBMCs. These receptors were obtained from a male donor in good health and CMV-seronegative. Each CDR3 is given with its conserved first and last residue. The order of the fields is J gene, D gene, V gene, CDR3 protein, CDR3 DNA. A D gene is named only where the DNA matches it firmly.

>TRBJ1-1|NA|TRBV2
CASSEAKGVHRSEAFF
TGTGCCAGCAGTGAAGCGAAAGGAGTTCATAGGTCTGAAGCTTTCTTT
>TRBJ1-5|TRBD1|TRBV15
CATGRGINQPQHF
TGTGCCACGGGCAGGGGGATCAATCAGCCCCAGCATTTT
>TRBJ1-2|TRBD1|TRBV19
CASRRQGEVYGYTF
TGTGCCAGTAGAAGACAGGGGGAAGTCTATGGCTACACCTTC
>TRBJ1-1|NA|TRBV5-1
CASSWGGWAFF
TGCGCCAGCAGCTGGGGAGGGTGGGCTTTCTTT
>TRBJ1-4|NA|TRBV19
CASSIGGGEKLFF
TGTGCCAGTAGTATCGGTGGAGGGGAAAAACTGTTTTTT
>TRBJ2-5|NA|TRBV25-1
CASSESGGGSSETQYF
TGTGCCAGCAGTGAAAGTGGAGGTGGGAGCAGCGAGACCCAGTACTTC
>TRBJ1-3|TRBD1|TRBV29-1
CSAQREGATGNTIYF
TGCAGCGCCCAACGAGAGGGGGCGACCGGGAACACCATATATTTT
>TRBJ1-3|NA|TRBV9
CASSTGWGLAGNTIYF
TGTGCCAGCAGCACCGGGTGGGGGCTCGCTGGAAACACCATATATTTT
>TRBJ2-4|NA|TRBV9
CASSPRPGAKNIQYF
TGTGCCAGCAGCCCCCGCCCGGGAGCCAAAAACATTCAGTACTTC
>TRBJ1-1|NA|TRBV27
CASSLPGRNTEAFF
TGTGCCAGCAGTTTACCAGGGCGGAACACTGAAGCTTTCTTT
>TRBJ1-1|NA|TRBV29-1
CSVEGEGNTEAFF
TGCAGCGTTGAAGGAGAGGGAAACACTGAAGCTTTCTTT
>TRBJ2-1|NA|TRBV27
CASSPGERGGEQFF
TGTGCCAGCAGTCCCGGGGAGCGAGGTGGAGAGCAGTTCTTC
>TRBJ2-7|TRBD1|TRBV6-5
CASSVWGTGTYEQYF
TGTGCCAGCAGTGTATGGGGGACAGGGACTTACGAGCAGTACTTC
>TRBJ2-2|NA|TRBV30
CACVAGELFF
TGTGCCTGCGTTGCCGGGGAGCTGTTTTTT
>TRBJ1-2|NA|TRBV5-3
CARSFSRGLNYGYTF
TGTGCCAGAAGCTTCTCCAGGGGTTTAAACTATGGCTACACCTTC
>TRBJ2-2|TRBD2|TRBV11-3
CASSSAGVGTGELFF
TGTGCCAGCAGCTCCGCGGGAGTTGGTACCGGGGAGCTGTTTTTT
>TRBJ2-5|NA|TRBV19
CASSPRENRQETQYF
TGTGCCAGTAGTCCGCGGGAAAACCGACAAGAGACCCAGTACTTC
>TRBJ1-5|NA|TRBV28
CASSPPGLYNQPQHF
TGTGCCAGCAGCCCACCGGGACTCTACAATCAGCCCCAGCATTTT
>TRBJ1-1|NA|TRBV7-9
CASSLEQIEAFF
TGTGCCAGCAGCTTAGAACAGATTGAAGCTTTCTTT
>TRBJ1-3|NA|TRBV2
CASSENRVGGNTIYF
TGTGCCAGCAGTGAAAACCGGGTCGGTGGAAACACCATATATTTT
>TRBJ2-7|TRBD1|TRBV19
CASSIDLGGSTYEQYF
TGTGCCAGTAGTATAGATCTAGGGGGCTCAACCTACGAGCAGTACTTC
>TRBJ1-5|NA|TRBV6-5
CASSYSKTDNQPQHF
TGTGCCAGCAGTTACTCGAAAACAGATAATCAGCCCCAGCATTTT
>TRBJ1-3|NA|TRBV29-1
CSVEGTAGNTIYF
TGCAGCGTTGAAGGGACAGCTGGAAACACCATATATTTT
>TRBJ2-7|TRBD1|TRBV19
CASRVTGSRDEQYF
TGTGCCAGTAGGGTGACAGGGAGTCGGGACGAGCAGTACTTC
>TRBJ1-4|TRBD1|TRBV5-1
CASSPGQGVTNEKLFF
TGCGCCAGCAGCCCGGGACAGGGGGTAACTAATGAAAAACTGTTTTTT
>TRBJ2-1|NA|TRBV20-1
CSARDGAEQFF
TGCAGTGCTAGAGATGGGGCCGAGCAGTTCTTC
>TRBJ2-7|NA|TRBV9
CASSPGQRLGTYEQYF
TGTGCCAGCAGCCCAGGCCAGCGGCTGGGGACCTACGAGCAGTACTTC
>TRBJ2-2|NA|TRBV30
CAWGQGFTGELFF
TGTGCCTGGGGTCAGGGGTTCACCGGGGAGCTGTTTTTT
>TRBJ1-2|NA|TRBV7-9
CASSLDTGEANYGYTF
TGTGCCAGCAGCTTGGATACCGGGGAAGCTAACTATGGCTACACCTTC
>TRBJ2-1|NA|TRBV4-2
CASSQWENNEQFF
TGTGCCAGCAGCCAATGGGAGAACAATGAGCAGTTCTTC
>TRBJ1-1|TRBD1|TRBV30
CAWRGQGRTEAFF
TGTGCCTGGAGGGGACAGGGGCGGACTGAAGCTTTCTTT
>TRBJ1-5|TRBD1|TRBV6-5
CASRSRGNDQPQHF
TGTGCCAGCAGATCCAGGGGGAACGATCAGCCCCAGCATTTT
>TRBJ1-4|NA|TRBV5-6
CASVLRGGPGEKLFF
TGTGCCAGCGTCCTCAGAGGTGGCCCCGGCGAAAAACTGTTTTTT
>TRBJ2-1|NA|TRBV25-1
CASSEELPYNEQFF
TGTGCCAGCAGTGAAGAACTACCCTACAATGAGCAGTTCTTC
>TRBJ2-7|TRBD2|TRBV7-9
CASSLVGGPTSEQYF
TGTGCCAGCAGCTTAGTGGGAGGGCCAACTTCCGAGCAGTACTTC
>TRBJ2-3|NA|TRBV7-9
CASSPTDTQYF
TGTGCCAGCAGCCCTACAGATACGCAGTATTTT
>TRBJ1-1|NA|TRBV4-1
CASSQMDSRNTEAFF
TGCGCCAGCAGCCAAATGGACAGTAGGAACACTGAAGCTTTCTTT
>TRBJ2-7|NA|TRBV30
CAWGQGSYEQYF
TGTGCCTGGGGGCAGGGGTCCTACGAGCAGTACTTC
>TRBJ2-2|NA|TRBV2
CASSEGTTGDTGELFF
TGTGCCAGCAGTGAAGGTACTACAGGAGACACCGGGGAGCTGTTTTTT
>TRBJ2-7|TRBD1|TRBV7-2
CAGSRTGASYEQYF
TGTGCCGGCAGCCGGACAGGGGCCTCCTACGAGCAGTACTTC
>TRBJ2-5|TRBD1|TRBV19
CASSTGTGVNQETQYF
TGTGCCAGTAGTACAGGGACAGGGGTTAACCAAGAGACCCAGTACTTC
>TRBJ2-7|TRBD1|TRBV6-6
CASSNRDRTYEQYF
TGTGCCAGCAGTAACCGGGACAGGACCTACGAGCAGTACTTC
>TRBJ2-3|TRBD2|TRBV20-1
CSGGRTDTQYF
TGCAGTGGCGGGAGAACAGATACGCAGTATTTT
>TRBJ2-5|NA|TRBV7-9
CASSPQGETQYF
TGTGCCAGCAGCCCACAGGGAGAGACCCAGTACTTC
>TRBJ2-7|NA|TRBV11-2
CASSLAGQVSPQYF
TGTGCCAGCAGCTTAGCAGGGCAGGTCTCTCCGCAGTACTTC
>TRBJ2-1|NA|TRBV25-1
CASSEYRGGTTYNEQFF
TGTGCCAGCAGTGAATATAGGGGCGGGACGACCTACAATGAGCAGTTCTTC
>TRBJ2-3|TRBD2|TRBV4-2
CASSLLSGGTDTQYF
TGTGCCAGCAGCCTTCTAAGCGGGGGCACAGATACGCAGTATTTT
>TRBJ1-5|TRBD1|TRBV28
CASSLSKPGQGWNQPQHF
TGTGCCAGCAGTCTCTCCAAACCGGGACAGGGGTGGAACCAGCCCCAGCATTTT
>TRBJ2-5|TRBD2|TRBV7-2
CASSLDGGGAETQYF
TGTGCCAGCAGCTTAGACGGCGGGGGGGCTGAGACCCAGTACTTC
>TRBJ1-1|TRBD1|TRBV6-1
CASSERDRTYEAFF
TGTGCCAGCAGTGAGCGGGACAGAACTTATGAAGCTTTCTTT
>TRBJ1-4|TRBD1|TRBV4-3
CASSQDRDSSGGMGEKLFF
TGCGCCAGCAGCCAAGATCGAGATTCGTCAGGGGGAATGGGTGAAAAACTGTTTTTT
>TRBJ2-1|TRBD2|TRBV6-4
CASKAGAGNEQFF
TGTGCCAGCAAAGCGGGAGCTGGGAATGAGCAGTTCTTC
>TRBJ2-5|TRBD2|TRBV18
CASSPVSGTTKETQYF
TGTGCCAGCTCACCCGTGTCCGGGACTACCAAAGAGACCCAGTACTTC
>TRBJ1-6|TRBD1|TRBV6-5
CASSRRDREPLHF
TGTGCCAGCAGCCGCCGGGACAGGGAACCCCTCCACTTT
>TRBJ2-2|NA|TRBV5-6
CASSTRNTGELFF
TGTGCCAGCAGCACCAGGAACACCGGGGAGCTGTTTTTT
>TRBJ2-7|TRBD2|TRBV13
CASSLGLAGTSYEQYF
TGTGCCAGCAGCTTAGGCCTAGCGGGGACCTCCTACGAGCAGTACTTC